This note documents a single TCR beta chain sequence. This CDR3 comprises 14 residues. V was clipped by 5 bases and J by 1 base, with 12 bases between them. CDR1 and CDR2 from the germline V gene are SGHRS and YFSETQ. Sequenced by immunoSEQ multiplex PCR; TCRdb stores in-frame clones only, minus some. The sample records 250,000 to 300,000 clones, about nine tenths being singletons. The sample originates from a study of blood T cell repertoires in COVID-19. The wider study: Specimens from acute and convalescent COVID-19 originated in the United States, Italy and Spain. The cDNA or gDNA used as material had been derived from T cells, B-cell-depleted T cells, or PBMCs.

Seattle patients were enrolled while actively infected and followed longitudinally. What was sequenced was peripheral blood. The chain is built from TRBV5-1 and TRBJ1-1; D uncertain. The receptor comes from a woman aged 25-40 years with COVID-19, enrolled during active disease. CDR3 in DNA: TGCGCCAGCAGGCAAAGATCAGGGAACACTGAAGCTTTCTTT. Amino acid sequence: CASRQRSGNTEAFF.